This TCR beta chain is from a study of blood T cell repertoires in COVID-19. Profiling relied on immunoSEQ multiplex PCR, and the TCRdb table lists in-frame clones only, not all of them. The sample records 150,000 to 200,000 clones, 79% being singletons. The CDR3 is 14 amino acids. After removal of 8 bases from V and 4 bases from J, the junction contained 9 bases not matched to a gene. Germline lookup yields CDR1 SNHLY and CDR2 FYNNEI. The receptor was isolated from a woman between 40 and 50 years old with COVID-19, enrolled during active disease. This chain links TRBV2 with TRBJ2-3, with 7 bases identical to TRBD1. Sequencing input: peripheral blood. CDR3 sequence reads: CASDQQGSADTQYF. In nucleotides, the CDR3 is TGTGCCAGCGACCAACAGGGGAGCGCAGATACGCAGTATTTT.